This T cell receptor beta chain was observed in a study of blood T cells in healthy people across ages. Turning to the study itself: The template switching approach captured approximately one barcoded beta molecule for every two T cells.

Worth noting for this clonotype: No antigen is known for it.

Primed by a sample-barcoded 5' primer and a J-beta primer mix, a second PCR proceeded for 7 to 11 cycles. Every cDNA molecule carried a tag from a template-switch adaptor bearing 12 random nucleotides. In TCRdb, the 5' RACE reads were re-called with MiXCR into one record per CDR3 protein. The sample has over 1,500,000 distinct CDR3 sequences, roughly 43% seen once. Study outcomes and limitations: Older age went with lower TCR beta diversity per million T cells, in a roughly linear way.

The length of the CDR3 is 15 residues. J was trimmed by 7 bases and V by 5 bases; bases with no gene match: 8. The sequenced sample was blood. The clonotype comes from a human donor in good health. This chain joins TRBV12-3 or TRBV12-4 and TRBJ2-2, with 9 positions matching TRBD2. The DNA of the CDR3 is TGTGCCAGCAGTCCGCCGGCGGGGGGGCGCGGGGAGCTGTTTTTT. This gives the protein CASSPPAGGRGELFF.